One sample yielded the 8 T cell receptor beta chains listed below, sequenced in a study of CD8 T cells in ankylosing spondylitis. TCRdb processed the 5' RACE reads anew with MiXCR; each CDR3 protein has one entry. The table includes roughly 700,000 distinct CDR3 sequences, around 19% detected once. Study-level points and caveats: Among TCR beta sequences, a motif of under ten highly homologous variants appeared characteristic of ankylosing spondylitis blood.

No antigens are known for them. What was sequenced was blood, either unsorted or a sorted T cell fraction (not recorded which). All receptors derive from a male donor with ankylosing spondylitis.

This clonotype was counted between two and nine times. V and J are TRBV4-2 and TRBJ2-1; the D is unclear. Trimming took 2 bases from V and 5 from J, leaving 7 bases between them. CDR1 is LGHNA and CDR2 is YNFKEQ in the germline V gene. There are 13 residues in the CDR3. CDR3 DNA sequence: TGTGCCAGCAGCCAAAATCTCGACAATGAGCAGTTCTTC. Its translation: CASSQNLDNEQFF.

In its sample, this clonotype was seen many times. CDR3 nucleotides: TGCGCCAGCAGCGCAGCTGATTACGAGCAGTACTTC. Protein sequence: CASSAADYEQYF. This chain connects TRBV5-1 to TRBJ2-7; D not certain. The V gene's germline CDR1 is SGHRS and CDR2 YFSETQ. The CDR3 is made up of 12 amino acids. Trimming took off 4 bases at V and 4 bases at J, with 9 bases between the two ends. The complete variable domain, with remaining parts taken from reference TRBV5-1 and TRBJ2-7, reads KAGVTQTPRYLIKTRGQQVTLSCSPISGHRSVSWYQQTPGQGLQFLFEYFSETQRNKGNFPGRFSGRQFSNSRSEMNVSTLELGDSALYLCASSAADYEQYFGPGTRLTVT.

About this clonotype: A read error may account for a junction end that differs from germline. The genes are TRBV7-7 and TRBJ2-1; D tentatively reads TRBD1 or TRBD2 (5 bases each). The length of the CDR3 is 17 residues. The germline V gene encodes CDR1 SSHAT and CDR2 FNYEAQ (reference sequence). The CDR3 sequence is CASSLSSGPDSYNEQFF. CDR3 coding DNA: TGTGCTAGCAGCTTAAGCTCGGGACCCGACTCCTACAATGAGCAGTTCTTC.

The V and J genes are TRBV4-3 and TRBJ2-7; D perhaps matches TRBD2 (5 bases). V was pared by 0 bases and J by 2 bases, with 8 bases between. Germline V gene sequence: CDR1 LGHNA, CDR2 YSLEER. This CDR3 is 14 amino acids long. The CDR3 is CASSQDRRTYEQYF. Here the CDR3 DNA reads TGCGCCAGCAGCCAAGATCGGAGGACCTACGAGCAGTACTTC.

CDR3 nucleotides: TGTGCCAGCAGTTGGGCGGACAGGGGATACGAGCAGTACTTC. Residues: CASSWADRGYEQYF. The chain carries TRBV27 and TRBJ2-7; 9 nucleotides line up with TRBD1. This CDR3 spans 14 amino acids. CDR1 and CDR2 from the germline V gene are MNHEY and SMNVEV (reference sequence). V dropped 4 bases and J dropped 4; count of bases not matched to a gene: 5.

The CDR3 reads CASSEPAGEETQYF. The CDR3 bases are TGCGCCAGCAGCGAACCAGCGGGAGAAGAGACCCAGTACTTC. The V and J genes are TRBV5-1 and TRBJ2-5; 8 positions match TRBD2. Looked up from germline, CDR1 is SGHRS and CDR2 is YFSETQ. The CDR3 covers 14 residues. V dropped 4 bases and J dropped 3; count of bases not matched to a gene: 5. Using reference TRBV5-1 and TRBJ2-5 for the parts outside the CDR3, the full variable domain is KAGVTQTPRYLIKTRGQQVTLSCSPISGHRSVSWYQQTPGQGLQFLFEYFSETQRNKGNFPGRFSGRQFSNSRSEMNVSTLELGDSALYLCASSEPAGEETQYFGPGTRLLVL.

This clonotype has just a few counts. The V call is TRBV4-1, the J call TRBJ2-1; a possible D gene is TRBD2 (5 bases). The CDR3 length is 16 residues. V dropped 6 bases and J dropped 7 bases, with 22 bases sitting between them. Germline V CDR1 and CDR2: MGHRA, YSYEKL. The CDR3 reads CASRTLTDGGGNEQFF. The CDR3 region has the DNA TGCGCCAGCAGGACCCTGACTGATGGAGGTGGGAATGAGCAGTTCTTC.

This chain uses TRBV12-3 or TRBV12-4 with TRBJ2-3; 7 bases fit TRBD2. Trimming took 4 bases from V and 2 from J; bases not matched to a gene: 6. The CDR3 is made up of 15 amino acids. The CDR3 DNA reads TGTGCCAGCAGTTCTTGGGGGGGGACCACAGATACGCAGTATTTT. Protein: CASSSWGGTTDTQYF.